The following is a T cell receptor (beta chain) sequence with its context. The antigen this receptor binds is unknown. Base qualities were left out, and no much larger clone turns up one base away. This entry is derived from a study of cytomegalovirus exposure and HLA in healthy donors (dated by TCRdb to between 2016 and 2019). For the study in its entirety: An earlier analysis of approximately 600 of the donors reported about 290 Gb of sequence data and 100 million to 130 million unique TCR beta sequences from some 180 million T cells. The study profiled the T cell repertoires of about 640 subjects by immunosequencing and related them to cytomegalovirus serostatus. The later analysis used no new phenotypic data to find candidate immune exposures, relying instead on TCR beta sequences and their occurrence across donors. An earlier analysis of fewer than 750 of the donors used high-throughput TCR beta sequencing to judge whether each TCR beta V gene segment behaved as functional or pseudogenic. Both class I and class II loci were covered by HLA typing, at four-digit resolution. An early release covering roughly 640 HLA-typed donors comprised 300 to 350 gigabases of sequencing data and around 85 million unique TCR sequences. All discovery cohort repertoires had been generated using a single sequencing platform. A later genetic analysis took genome-wide SNP genotypes for about 55% of the roughly 700 donors and used that subset as a discovery cohort. Alongside the repertoire data, information on donor age, sex, ethnicity and CMV serostatus was compiled. The study combined high-throughput TCR immunosequencing, statistical association of individual TCRs with disease status, and machine learning to predict cytomegalovirus infection status. On average, around 240,000 unique TCR beta nucleotide sequences were sequenced per donor among several hundred genotyped donors of the cohort, with 15% to 20% of those sequences being non-productive. About 5 DR-DQ haplotypes were handled as single units for association and clustering, since linkage in the cohort was strong. Typing coverage differed by locus: A, B, C, DRB1 and DQB1 were typed in about 629-640 donors, DQA1 in about 500, DPA1 in approximately 600, and DPB1 in 472. A later analysis re-analyzed previously published TCR beta repertoires from approximately 670 donors and added high-resolution HLA genotyping to study TCR occurrence patterns. The genetic ancestry cluster associated with self-reported Caucasian donors included about four fifths of the roughly 400 genotyped donors. In addition to the first cohort of 650 to 750 subjects, a separate validation cohort of approximately 130 different subjects was used. The study aimed to test whether cataloging public T cell receptors could reveal signatures of past pathogen exposure.

The germline V gene yields SGDLS for CDR1 and YYNGEE for CDR2. V is pared back by 2 bases and J by 4 bases, with 15 bases lying between the germline termini. Its CDR3 holds 16 amino acids, cysteine through phenylalanine. This entry keeps only the CDR3 DNA: 48 bases, framed from base 1. Overall study results and their limits: Because HLA typing was missing for some donors at each locus, association tests included only the typed subset. Strong co-occurrence of HLA alleles, especially DR and DQ, made assigning TCR associations to individual alleles difficult. Some IMGT-functional V segments, including TRBV6-2 and TRBV6-3, could not be distinguished by the 87-base-pair reads and were therefore excluded. According to a later analysis, most CMV-associated TCR beta chains appeared to be HLA-restricted, and the HLA associations seemed to be driven largely by CMV exposure. A further reported finding was that TCR beta sequences accurately predicted the HLA-A and HLA-B alleles for most subjects in the first cohort. The sequencing pipeline was judged likely to have produced a cluster of highly shared sequence variants as a technical artifact. A total of roughly 160 TCR beta chains were listed by the study as associated with cytomegalovirus. In a later genetic analysis, a missense DCLRE1C variant was associated with V-gene and J-gene trimming of TCR beta chains, and the association was replicated in an independent cohort. Compared with equally common non-associated chains, HLA-associated TCR beta chains in a later analysis were more clonally expanded and had lower generation probabilities. In both the original and validation cohorts, the classifier was reported to diagnose cytomegalovirus status with high specificity and sensitivity. Sequencing depth was assumed to be roughly uniform across donors in the presence/absence analyses, though that assumption may not hold. While some public TCRs were present in many individuals, most TCR sequences turned up only very rarely across donors. In a later analysis, several top co-occurrence clusters were reported to appear linked to parvovirus B19, influenza, CMV and Epstein-Barr virus. Broadly in line with IMGT annotations, most TCR beta V segments showed up in productive rearrangements about 87% or about 30% of the time in an earlier analysis of approximately 600 of the donors. Three of the identified cytomegalovirus-associated TCR beta chains were confirmed in vitro to be specific for cytomegalovirus antigens. This cohort had only TCR beta chains sequenced, and the lack of alpha or paired-chain data limited which features could be detected. Because counts were too low, seventeen rarely observed V segments, including chromosome 9 orphons, were left out of the earlier analysis of approximately 500 of the donors. A later genetic analysis reported fewer N-insertions in productive TCRs among donors in an Asian-associated ancestry cluster than the roughly 700-donor mean. Correlated functional status among segregating V segments might be attributable to linkage disequilibrium, but an unknown experimental factor could not be ruled out. At a false discovery rate of 0.05, a later analysis linked roughly 17,000 TCR beta sequences to specific HLA alleles. According to a later analysis, TCR association rates differed among HLA loci, with DRB1 alleles showing the most associated TCRs and HLA-C alleles showing the fewest. Immune exposure information for the cohort was limited to CMV serostatus. The authors suggested that the approach could potentially be extended to other disease states and immunological phenotypes.

The library came from the immunoSEQ multiplex PCR assay. A mixture of 60 forward primers for TCR Vbeta segments and 13 reverse primers for TCR Jbeta segments was used in the multiplex PCR. Amplification of the CDR3 region of rearranged TCR beta genes was performed with a multiplex PCR assay on genomic DNA. The amplified TCR beta libraries were sequenced on the Illumina HiSeq System as 87-base-pair reads. The original methods were these. A later analysis tallied roughly 78 million unique TCR beta chains across the 666 repertoires, and approximately 12 million of those chains were shared by two or more donors. Raw reads were error-corrected and collapsed into unique sequences with a nearest-neighbor algorithm that merged closely related sequences to remove PCR and sequencing errors. V, D and J gene segments were assigned by aligning CDR3 sequences to IMGT reference sequences. For a sequence to be retained, at least a six-nucleotide match to both a V gene segment and a J gene segment was required. Rearrangements were called productive when the CDR3 lacked stop codons and stayed in frame with V and J; all others were non-productive. CDR3 was defined according to IMGT convention as the region running from the second conserved V-encoded cysteine to the conserved J-encoded phenylalanine. Sequences without an unambiguous match to a single V gene segment were excluded from the earlier analysis of several hundred of the donors. In an earlier analysis of 587 of the donors, V segments were called functional above 56.7% productive rearrangements and were called segregating when the between-donor standard deviation exceeded 5%. A statistical classification framework was built for diagnosing cytomegalovirus status from the catalog of TCR beta chain sequences. In a later analysis, V and J genes were assigned by comparing TCR nucleotide sequences against IMGT/GENE-DB human TR gene sequences. A later analysis assigned CDR3 sequences and most-parsimonious VDJ recombination scenarios with the TCRdist pipeline. In a later analysis, every TCR beta chain was defined by the combination of its CDR3 amino acid sequence and its V-gene family, and reads without a unique V-gene family were dropped. To address suspected cross-contamination and a sequencing artifact, a later analysis removed over 500 highly shared, low-generation-probability nucleotide sequences. A later analysis calculated a clonal expansion index for each public chain from normalized within-repertoire ranks of inferred template counts. In a later analysis, generation probabilities were computed with a VDJ recombination model fitted to out-of-frame rearrangements, and the resulting probabilities were checked against IGoR. In a later analysis, TCR-TCR, TCR-HLA and TCR-CMV co-occurrence was scored with hypergeometric tests, and a repertoire-size bias correction was applied to TCR pairs. A later analysis estimated false discovery rates by permuting HLA or CMV assignments 20 times. In a later analysis, co-occurring TCRs were grouped using DBSCAN, and TCRdist sequence similarity was added for clustering within HLA-allele-positive subsets. Repertoires with fewer than 30,000 or more than 120,000 public chains were left out of co-occurrence clustering, as were five repertoires with anomalous nucleotide sharing. This is the immuneACCESS table as TCRdb keeps it, with only in-frame sequences that have V and J called. A part of the clones is gone; compared with another copy, unresolved V genes explain less than half, and the rest is unexplained. V and J calls plus clone size are reproduced from that table; the DNA served to infer D and trimming. The sample yields over 150,000 clones; more than 60% were counted once. 4% to 4.5% of the sample lies in the top ten.

The cohort comprised more than 550 healthy bone marrow donors. At the time of sampling, all cohort members were nominally healthy, though unrecorded immune exposures were likely present. The donor was CMV seronegative and belonged to the group of more than 300 seronegative cohort members. Each donor provided a peripheral blood sample, and peripheral blood mononuclear cells were used for TCR beta sequencing. The Qiagen DNeasy Blood Extraction Kit was used to extract genomic DNA from the blood cell samples. Rearrangement joined TRBV9 to TRBJ2-2; the D region possibly corresponds to TRBD1 (5 bases align). What was sequenced was PBMCs. The TCR comes from a woman aged 40 to 49 in good health and CMV-seronegative. At the DNA level, the sequence is TGTGCCAGCAGCGTGGCCACAGGACATCGCACCGGGGAGCTGTTTTTT. Its protein reads: CASSVATGHRTGELFF.